This record covers a single TCR beta chain. Its antigen is unidentified. This sample was taken from a study of cytomegalovirus exposure and HLA in healthy donors. From germline, CDR1 is SGHTA and CDR2 FQGTGA. This CDR3 is 15 amino acids long. The V segment lost 0 bases and the J segment 7 bases; nucleotides outside the gene matches: 6. Donors had nominal health at sampling but likely had unrecorded immune exposures. Study observations and caveats: An assumption of roughly uniform sequencing depth across donors underlay the presence/absence analyses. Certain sequence variants were highly shared and formed a cluster, and this cluster was likely a sequencing artifact.

Primers included in the PCR were 60 Vbeta and 13 Jbeta primers. Profiled with immunoSEQ multiplex PCR; TCRdb holds only in-frame clones, not every one. The data include under 45,000 clones; the top ten clones carry just under 4%. The gene calls are TRBV7-3 and TRBJ1-2; TRBD1 agrees at 9 bases. The receptor was derived from a male donor in good health and CMV-seronegative. The sequenced sample was PBMCs. The CDR3: CASSLTGQGIGGYTF. DNA for the CDR3: TGTGCCAGCAGCTTAACCGGACAGGGGATCGGTGGCTACACCTTC.